One sample yielded the 21 T cell receptor beta chains listed below, sequenced in a study of T cell repertoires in cytomegalovirus infection. TCRdb independently ran MiXCR on the reads; one entry per CDR3 protein. The table has 800,000 to 950,000 distinct CDR3 sequences, around a third seen once. Their antigens remain unidentified. Sequences were derived from cultured CD8+ T cells from PBMCs, sampled from culture after CMV antigen stimulation. All receptors come from a human donor in good health (CMV status not recorded). Some clones in this sample may be carry-over from other donors' samples.

As for this clonotype: The junction and the germline gene differ at one end; a read error may be behind it. The chain couples TRBV7-6 to TRBJ2-7; TRBD1 matches 7 bases. CDR3 length: 12 residues. Per the germline V gene, CDR1 is SGHVS and CDR2 is FNYEAQ. The CDR3 is CASSPDGQAWHF. In DNA, the CDR3 is TGTGCTAGCAGCCCAGATGGACAGGCCTGGCACTTC.

V gene TRBV25-1 combines with J gene TRBJ2-5; 9 bases agree with TRBD2. The length of the CDR3 is 16 residues. Germline CDR1 is MGHDK and CDR2 is SYGVNS. Trimming cost V 8 bases and J 7 bases; bases outside gene matches: 17. In DNA, the CDR3 is TGTGCCAGCGCGGAGGGTAGCGGGGGCCTTGGCGGGACCCAGTACTTC. It translates to CASAEGSGGLGGTQYF.

The gene calls are TRBV19 and TRBJ2-2, with 11 bases aligning to TRBD1. J gave up 4 bases and V 5 bases, and 3 bases lay outside the gene matches. The CDR3 consists of 15 residues. Germline values: CDR1 LNHDA, CDR2 SQIVND (reference sequence). The CDR3 region is CASSGTGGFTGELFF. The CDR3, as DNA: TGTGCCAGTAGTGGGACAGGGGGATTCACCGGGGAGCTGTTTTTT.

This clonotype was observed a few times. This chain connects TRBV10-3 to TRBJ2-6; D is unresolved. Trimming stripped 0 bases from V and 1 base from J, with 10 bases between. This CDR3 contains 17 residues. CDR1 and CDR2 (germline): ENHRY, SYGVKD. In DNA, the CDR3 is TGTGCCATCAGTGAGTCCGTCAGAGATTCTGGGGCCAACGTCCTGACTTTC. This sequence encodes CAISESVRDSGANVLTF.

The chain uses TRBV5-1 and TRBJ2-1, with 7 nucleotides matching TRBD1. CDR1 is SGHRS, CDR2 YFSETQ, per germline. CDR3 size: 15 residues. V was pared by 1 base and J by 5 bases, with 6 bases of the junction left unmatched. CDR3 residues: CASSLIGGFHNEQFF. CDR3 nucleotides: TGCGCCAGCAGCTTGATAGGGGGCTTCCACAATGAGCAGTTCTTC.

This clonotype turned up a few times. J is TRBJ1-2 and V is TRBV15, with D possibly matching TRBD1 (5 bases). The CDR3 runs to 15 residues. The ends were cut back, 5 bases at V and 0 bases at J, with 13 bases in the middle. Germline CDR1 reads LNHNV; CDR2 reads YYDKDF (reference sequence). In DNA form, the CDR3 reads TGTGCCACCAGCCCTACTTCGGGGGCTAACTATGGCTACACCTTC. This sequence encodes CATSPTSGANYGYTF. The complete variable domain, with remaining parts taken from reference TRBV15 and TRBJ1-2, reads DAMVIQNPRYQVTQFGKPVTLSCSQTLNHNVMYWYQQKSSQAPKLLFHYYDKDFNNEADTPDNFQSRRPNTSFCFLDIRSPGLGDTAMYLCATSPTSGANYGYTFGSGTRLTVV.

The chain joins TRBV6-1 to TRBJ2-2; TRBD2 is a possible D gene (5 bases). V lost 6 bases, J lost 4 bases, and 12 bases lay in between. The length of the CDR3 is 14 residues. Germline CDR1 is MNHNS and CDR2 is SASEGT. The CDR3 region has the DNA TGTGCCAGCAGGGGAGCAGTAGGCACCGGGGAGCTGTTTTTT. This gives the protein CASRGAVGTGELFF.

This sequence joins TRBV11-2 and TRBJ2-3; a weak D match, TRBD2 (5 bases). This CDR3 region has 16 residues. Germline V gene sequence: CDR1 SGHAT, CDR2 FQNNGV. V lost 5 bases to trimming and J lost 0 bases, with 15 bases between them. The CDR3 sequence is CASSQTSSFSTDTQYF. The CDR3 DNA is TGTGCCAGCAGCCAAACATCTAGCTTTAGCACAGATACGCAGTATTTT.

There are many counts of this clonotype. The rearrangement joins TRBV7-6 to TRBJ2-7; tentatively, D is TRBD1 (6 bases). This CDR3 region has 15 residues. Trimming removed 6 bases at V and 0 bases at J, with 15 bases between. CDR1 is SGHVS and CDR2 is FNYEAQ in the germline V gene. The CDR3 loop reads CASSSGQSSSYEQYF. In nucleotides, the CDR3 is TGTGCCAGCAGTTCTGGACAGTCAAGCTCCTACGAGCAGTACTTC.

The chain carries TRBV4-2 and TRBJ2-3, with D tentatively TRBD1 (5 bases). Germline assignment: CDR1 LGHNA and CDR2 YNFKEQ. Trimming left V 3 bases short and J 2 bases short, with 9 bases between. The CDR3 extends over 14 amino acids. The CDR3 DNA reads TGTGCCAGCAGCCAGGGGCGACCCACAGATACGCAGTATTTT. Encoded protein: CASSQGRPTDTQYF.

This clonotype has ten or more counts. This chain connects TRBV12-3 or TRBV12-4 to TRBJ1-4; tentatively, D is TRBD1 (5 bases). This CDR3 comprises 16 residues. Trimming cost V 5 bases and J 7 bases, with 20 bases left between them. The CDR3 DNA sequence: TGTGCCAGCAGTCCCGGACGAGGGGACGGCGGTGAAAAACTGTTTTTT. The encoded protein is CASSPGRGDGGEKLFF.

The rearrangement links TRBV11-2 to TRBJ1-1, with D perhaps TRBD1 (6 bases). Per the germline V gene, CDR1 is SGHAT and CDR2 is FQNNGV. The V end lost 0 bases, the J end lost 2 bases, and 10 bases lay between the germline ends. The CDR3 is 15 amino acids. The CDR3 DNA is TGTGCCAGCAGCTTAGATCAGGGGAGTAACACTGAAGCTTTCTTT. This codes for CASSLDQGSNTEAFF. The variable domain in full, with the rest retrieved from reference TRBV11-2 and TRBJ1-1, is EAGVAQSPRYKIIEKRQSVAFWCNPISGHATLYWYQQILGQGPKLLIQFQNNGVVDDSQLPKDRFSAERLKGVDSTLKIQPAKLEDSAVYLCASSLDQGSNTEAFFGQGTRLTVV.

This clonotype was detected ten times or more. J is TRBJ1-1 and V is TRBV7-2; D is uncertain. The CDR3 length is 16 residues. Germline V gene sequence: CDR1 SGHTA, CDR2 FQGNSA. The V gene lost 1 base and the J gene lost 0 bases, with 12 bases spanning the gap. The CDR3: CASSLGIQIMNTEAFF. The CDR3 DNA reads TGTGCCAGCAGCTTAGGAATACAGATCATGAACACTGAAGCTTTCTTT. Variable domain in full (rest from reference TRBV7-2 and TRBJ1-1): GAGVSQSPSNKVTEKGKDVELRCDPISGHTALYWYRQSLGQGLEFLIYFQGNSAPDKSGLPSDRFSAERTGGSVSTLTIQRTQQEDSAVYLCASSLGIQIMNTEAFFGQGTRLTVV.

The CDR3 protein is CASSLTSGTTFYGYTF. The CDR3 region has the DNA TGTGCCAGCAGCTTAACGTCGGGGACCACCTTCTATGGCTACACCTTC. The V gene is TRBV7-9, the J gene TRBJ1-2, with D perhaps matching TRBD1 (5 bases). Germline-derived CDR1 and CDR2 are SEHNR and FQNEAQ (reference sequence). V was cut by 2 bases and J by 4 bases, with 17 bases left in between. This CDR3 region has 16 residues.

The rearrangement uses TRBV7-8 and TRBJ2-7; possible D gene TRBD2, 5 bases. V was clipped by 5 bases and J by 2 bases, with 22 bases between them. Looked up from germline, CDR1 is SGHVS and CDR2 is FQNEAQ. This CDR3 has 17 amino acids. CDR3 sequence reads: CASSDLTRAQRTYEQYF. The CDR3, as DNA: TGTGCCAGCAGCGACTTGACGAGGGCCCAACGGACCTACGAGCAGTACTTC.

This chain joins TRBV20-1 and TRBJ2-6; no firm D call. V lost 1 base to trimming and J lost 0 bases, with 10 bases between them. This CDR3 is 16 amino acids long. Germline V lookup: CDR1 DFQATT, CDR2 SNEGSKA (reference sequence). CDR3 nucleotides: TGCAGTGCTAGAGCCCTCCCGAGCTCTGGGGCCAACGTCCTGACTTTC. Protein product: CSARALPSSGANVLTF.

This clonotype came up a few times. J is TRBJ2-5 and V is TRBV5-5, with a possible D match to TRBD1 (6 bases). Trimming took 9 bases from V and 3 from J, leaving 24 bases between them. The CDR3 has 16 amino acids. From germline, CDR1 is SGHKS and CDR2 YYEKEE (reference sequence). The CDR3 DNA follows: TGTGCCACCGGAGCGAGAGTCCCAGGGGTCGAAGAGACCCAGTACTTC. As protein: CATGARVPGVEETQYF.

About this clonotype: Given a much more abundant clone one base away, this may be a read error. This chain joins TRBV27 and TRBJ1-4; unclear D gene. CDR3 length: 15 residues. V dropped 1 base and J dropped 0 bases, with 6 bases sitting between them. Per germline, CDR1 MNHEY and CDR2 SMNVEV (reference sequence). The CDR3 nucleotides read TGTGCCAGCAGTTTATTTGGCCCAACTAATGAAAAACTGTTTTTT. Translating it yields CASSLFGPTNEKLFF.

There are a few counts of this clonotype. The rearrangement joins TRBV6-1 to TRBJ1-1, with a tentative D call TRBD1 (5 bases). Germline CDR1 reads MNHNS; CDR2 reads SASEGT. With 0 bases removed from V and 4 bases from J, the gap between germline ends came to 12 bases. This CDR3 contains 15 residues. The CDR3, as DNA: TGTGCCAGCAGTGAAGCTTGGCAGGGCGGCACTGAAGCTTTCTTT. Translated, it gives CASSEAWQGGTEAFF.

The chain employs TRBV7-9 and TRBJ1-1; D not certain. The CDR3 spans 14 residues. CDR1 is SEHNR and CDR2 is FQNEAQ in the germline V gene (reference sequence). V lost 5 bases, J lost 7 bases, and 17 bases lay in between. CDR3 in amino acids: CASSPTGLRVEAFF. The CDR3 coding sequence is TGTGCCAGCAGCCCGACCGGGTTGAGGGTTGAAGCTTTCTTT.

At least ten counts were recorded for this clonotype. This chain joins TRBV7-2 and TRBJ2-1; 9 bases align to TRBD2. This CDR3 contains 17 residues. Trimming took 1 base from V and 4 from J; bases not matched to a gene: 8. CDR1 and CDR2 (germline): SGHTA, FQGNSA. The CDR3 protein is CASSLVGGGDKYNEQFF. The CDR3 DNA reads TGTGCCAGCAGCTTAGTGGGCGGGGGGGACAAGTACAATGAGCAGTTCTTC.